This paragraph covers one T cell receptor (beta chain) sequence. Its specific antigen is unknown. This specimen comes from a study of CXCR3-negative and CXCR3-positive naive CD8 T cells (dated by TCRdb to the late 2010s). For the wider study: In total, 130 million to 150 million TRB reads were obtained, or roughly 1.5 +/- 0.3 million reads per library. Data from about ten donors, pooled across two independent experiments, went into the diversity and physicochemical repertoire analyses. Naive subsets from a handful of donors and memory cells from 3 donors were included in the TRBV-TRBJ cluster analysis. What the work shows at the level of the full study, not this receptor alone: Naive CXCR3-negative and CXCR3-positive cells from the same donor showed similar TRBV-TRBJ usage, whereas memory cells showed distinct patterns. Because surface CD5, which has been linked to self-reactivity in mice, was comparable between naive subsets, TCR interaction strength was also inferred from TRB CDR3 physicochemical properties. Freshly isolated PBMCs were used for most assays because CXCR3 expression went down partially after cryopreservation. Both naive subsets had comparably high repertoire diversity, while memory CD8+ T cells had much lower repertoire diversity. Compared with CXCR3-negative naive cells, CXCR3-positive naive cells had TRB CDR3s with higher hydrophobicity (lower Kidera factor 4), lower energy, and higher strength and volume indices.

For every CD8+ T cell subset, over 250,000 cells were flow-sorted straight into RLT lysis buffer, and each subset was sorted in triplicate. Naive CD8+ T cells were defined stringently as CD45RO-CCR7+CD27+CD95- to exclude memory contaminants. Using standard density gradient centrifugation, peripheral blood mononuclear cells were isolated from buffy coats. A FACSAria III was used to flow-sort naive CXCR3-negative and CXCR3-positive CD8+ T cells. Total RNA was extracted from sorted cells with an RNeasy Mini Kit. Sequencing instrument: NextSeq 550. The Human TCR Profiling Kit (MiLaboratory) was used to make UMI-labeled 5' RACE TRB cDNA libraries. cDNA synthesis used the entire amount of extracted RNA, and PCR amplification then used the entire amount of cDNA produced. Libraries were prepared in parallel with an identical number of PCR cycles. In the authors' own workflow: With a requirement of at least two reads per UMI, MIGEC and MiXCR extracted about 52,000 +/- 9,100 unique UMI-labeled TRB cDNA molecules per library. Each library averaged around 40,000 +/- 10,000 functional in-frame TRB CDR3 nucleotide clonotypes without stop codons. After downsampling to 5000 UMI-labeled TRB molecules per sample, diversity metrics such as normalized Shannon-Wiener and Chao1 were calculated in VDJtools. VDJtools computed clonotype-size-weighted physicochemical properties of the central five CDR3 residues: interaction energy, strength, volume and Kidera factor 4. With the reads reprocessed by TCRdb, a single entry stands for each CDR3 protein sequence and no DNA is reported. TCRdb's processing, not the authors', yielded these V and J calls. The table for this sample records tens of thousands of distinct CDR3 sequences. The ten largest account for roughly 1.6% of the sample.

The germline V gene (reference sequence) specifies LNHNV as CDR1 and YYDKDF as CDR2. Counted from cysteine to phenylalanine, this CDR3 has 16 amino acids. The protein alone is recorded here. The clonotype originates from a human donor in good health. Some clones in this sample may be carry-over from other donors' samples. The sample was naive CXCR3- CD8+ T cells from blood. What the cell subset or site label conveys for this sample: CD45RO-CCR7+CD27+CD95- naive CD8+ T cells lacking CXCR3 (TNR3-). The chain joins TRBV15 to TRBJ2-2; TCRdb calls TRBD1, which cannot be checked without DNA. The CDR3 sequence is CATSSPGTGEAGELFF.